Listed here is a single T cell receptor beta chain. The antigen is not known. These data originate in a study of CD8 T cells in ankylosing spondylitis. In making TCR beta libraries, quantitative 5'-RACE with molecular barcodes was used. MiXCR was run by TCRdb on the 5' RACE reads, yielding one entry per CDR3 protein. Seen here are about 260,000 distinct CDR3 sequences, about 20% observed once, and the top ten hold roughly 7.3%. Overall study results and limits: It was reported that disease-linked clones were significantly enriched in matched ankylosing spondylitis synovial fluid. Some motif variants were previously reported in reactive arthritis synovial fluid and blood.

The sequence came from a male donor with ankylosing spondylitis or in good health (not recorded which). Sequenced input: blood, either unsorted or a sorted T cell fraction (not recorded which).

The CDR3 loop is CASSTGQESNQPQHF. DNA of the CDR3: TGCGCCAGCAGCACTGGACAGGAGAGCAATCAGCCCCAGCATTTT. V and J are TRBV5-1 and TRBJ1-5; 7 bases agree with TRBD1. The V and J ends lost 4 bases and 1 base, in that order; junction bases with no gene match: 5. This CDR3 is built from 15 residues. Germline lookup yields CDR1 SGHRS and CDR2 YFSETQ.